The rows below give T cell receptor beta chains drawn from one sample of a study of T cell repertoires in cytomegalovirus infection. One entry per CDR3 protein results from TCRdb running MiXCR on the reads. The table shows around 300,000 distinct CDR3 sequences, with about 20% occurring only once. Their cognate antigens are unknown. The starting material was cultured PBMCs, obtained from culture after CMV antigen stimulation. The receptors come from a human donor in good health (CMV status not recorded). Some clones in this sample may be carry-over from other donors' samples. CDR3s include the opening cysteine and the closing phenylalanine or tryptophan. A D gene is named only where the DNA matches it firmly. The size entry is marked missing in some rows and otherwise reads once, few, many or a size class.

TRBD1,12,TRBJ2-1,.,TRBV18,TGTGCCAGCTCACCCTGGACAGGGGAGCAGTTCTTC,CASSPWTGEQFF
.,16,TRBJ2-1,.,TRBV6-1,TGTGCCAGCAACTTAAGGGGGGTAGCCTCCTACAATGAGCAGTTCTTC,CASNLRGVASYNEQFF
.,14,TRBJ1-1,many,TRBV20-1,TGCAGTGCTAGAGACGGCAGGGGATCCACTGAAGCTTTCTTT,CSARDGRGSTEAFF
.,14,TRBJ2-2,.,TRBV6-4,TGTGCCAGCAGTGGCCTAGCGAACACCGGGGAGCTGTTTTTT,CASSGLANTGELFF
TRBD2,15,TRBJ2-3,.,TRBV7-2,TGTGCCAGCAGCTTAGAACTAGCGGGAAGAGATACGCAGTATTTT,CASSLELAGRDTQYF
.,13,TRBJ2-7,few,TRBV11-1,TGTGCCAGCAGCCCCGACAGGTCCTACGAGCAGTACTTC,CASSPDRSYEQYF
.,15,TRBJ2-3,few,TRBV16,TGTGCCAGCAGCCAAGGGGACCGACTCACAGATACGCAGTATTTT,CASSQGDRLTDTQYF
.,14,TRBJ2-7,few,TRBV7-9,TGTGCCAGCAGCCTACAGGAGGGGGCCTACGAGCAGTACTTC,CASSLQEGAYEQYF
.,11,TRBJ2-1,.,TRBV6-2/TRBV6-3,TGTGCCAGCAGCAACATGAATGAGCAGTTCTTC,CASSNMNEQFF
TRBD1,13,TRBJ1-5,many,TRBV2,TGTGCCAGCAGTGAAGAATCGGCAGGGGGCAAGAATTTT,CASSEESAGGKNF
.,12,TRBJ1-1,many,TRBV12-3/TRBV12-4,TGTGCCAGCAGATCGAGGGGTACTGAAGCTTTCTTT,CASRSRGTEAFF
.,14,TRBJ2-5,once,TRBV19,TGTGCCAGTAGTCCTCGGACAGTTCAAGAGACCCAGTACTTC,CASSPRTVQETQYF